The rows below give T cell receptor beta chains drawn from one sample of a study of T cell responses to AZD1222 COVID-19 vaccine. The table came from immunoSEQ multiplex PCR; TCRdb's copy has only in-frame clones and leaves some out. Of around 160,000 clones in the sample, about 90% were seen once. The sample here was peripheral blood, taken on day 0 of MenACWY control vaccination. All receptors come from an adult in good health. Both conserved end residues are part of each CDR3.

CASSEALGQGAGGYTF TRBV25-1
CASSPSTGGSTEAFF TRBV27
CASSLGQEAFF TRBV6-5
CASSIGPRLFF TRBV19
CASSGDWGTDTQYF TRBV9
CASSSNLDRGTYEQYF TRBV28
CASSLDLETQYF TRBV7-9
CASRPSGGLNNEQFF TRBV7-9
CASSRQTTVYGYTF TRBV10-2
CASTSTWGTSGSTDTQYF TRBV28
CASSPRGAESNYGYTF TRBV7-9
CASSVAGGANTGELFF TRBV9
CASRGNGNTIYF TRBV5-4
CASSAETGIGHEQYF TRBV6-4
CSASPVIYGYTF TRBV20-1